This is a list of T cell receptor beta chains from one sample in a study of early T cells in non-severe SARS-CoV-2 infection. TCRdb fed the 5' RACE reads into MiXCR, producing one record per CDR3 protein. The repertoire holds 70,000 to 85,000 distinct CDR3 sequences, with 5% as singletons. The sequencing here drew on whole blood, taken at baseline. The receptors were sampled from an adult who was a healthcare worker with PCR-confirmed SARS-CoV-2 infection or an uninfected control (not recorded which). Both conserved end residues are part of each CDR3. The order of the fields is CDR3 protein, V gene, D gene. A D gene is named only where the DNA matches it firmly.

CDR3aa: CSAEGGYNEQFF; v_gene: TRBV20-1; d_gene: .
CDR3aa: CASSQGWVVTEAFF; v_gene: TRBV28; d_gene: .
CDR3aa: CASSKDGNTEAFF; v_gene: TRBV7-6; d_gene: .
CDR3aa: CASSPSWGQGNGYTF; v_gene: TRBV11-2; d_gene: TRBD1
CDR3aa: CASSDKTGGECNQPQHF; v_gene: TRBV6-4; d_gene: TRBD1
CDR3aa: CSARAPQGRRVNEQYF; v_gene: TRBV20-1; d_gene: .
CDR3aa: CASSYRTPEQGGQPQHF; v_gene: TRBV6-5; d_gene: .
CDR3aa: CASSELAGARDEQFF; v_gene: TRBV6-1; d_gene: .
CDR3aa: CASSSWSGDDSGNTIYF; v_gene: TRBV6-5; d_gene: .
CDR3aa: CASSLDSGNEQFF; v_gene: TRBV12-3/TRBV12-4; d_gene: .
CDR3aa: CASSGSHAINEQFF; v_gene: TRBV25-1; d_gene: .
CDR3aa: CATSDPGTTGNTQYF; v_gene: TRBV24-1; d_gene: TRBD2
CDR3aa: CASSPDLPSTDTQYF; v_gene: TRBV5-4; d_gene: .
CDR3aa: CASNSRRASGRKLETQYF; v_gene: TRBV12-3/TRBV12-4; d_gene: TRBD2
CDR3aa: CSVTGHLTGELFF; v_gene: TRBV29-1; d_gene: .
CDR3aa: CASSFSQSRSSYEQYF; v_gene: TRBV7-9; d_gene: .
CDR3aa: CASSYTGTGAGYTF; v_gene: TRBV6-5; d_gene: TRBD1
CDR3aa: CASVPYAAYYGYTF; v_gene: TRBV7-2; d_gene: .
CDR3aa: CASSLDSGANVLTF; v_gene: TRBV11-2; d_gene: .
CDR3aa: CASSSGGTRDTEAFF; v_gene: TRBV28; d_gene: .
CDR3aa: CSAQRPQGTSTDTQYF; v_gene: TRBV29-1; d_gene: .
CDR3aa: CASTEGPGGETQYF; v_gene: TRBV6-2/TRBV6-3; d_gene: .
CDR3aa: CASSSSIPGLAGRGLYTQYF; v_gene: TRBV28; d_gene: TRBD2
CDR3aa: CASRRTGRTYEQYF; v_gene: TRBV27; d_gene: TRBD1
CDR3aa: CSARDFRAETQYF; v_gene: TRBV20-1; d_gene: .
CDR3aa: CSVEDQGAGQPQHF; v_gene: TRBV29-1; d_gene: TRBD1
CDR3aa: CASSRSGAREQYF; v_gene: TRBV27; d_gene: .
CDR3aa: CASSEGAQTYEQYF; v_gene: TRBV9; d_gene: .
CDR3aa: CASSFPGQGPYEQYF; v_gene: TRBV5-6; d_gene: TRBD1
CDR3aa: CASSLRAGDNIQYF; v_gene: TRBV5-4; d_gene: .
CDR3aa: CASSWEVNSNQPQHF; v_gene: TRBV5-5; d_gene: .
CDR3aa: CASSLSVTRGEAFF; v_gene: TRBV28; d_gene: .